These 28 T cell receptor beta chains originate from one sample sequenced in a study of cytotoxic CD8 clonotypes in ibrutinib-treated CLL. This table comes from immunoSEQ multiplex PCR, and its TCRdb copy is limited to in-frame clones, with some not included. In the table there are about 160,000 clones, more than 80% of which are singletons. The source was PBMCs, collected after 24 months of ibrutinib treatment. These receptors all come from a human donor with chronic lymphocytic leukemia.

This clone was picked up a small number of times. The chain recombines TRBV6-4 with TRBJ1-2; maybe TRBD1 (5 bases). CDR3 length equals 15 residues. Trimming pared 3 bases from V and 5 bases from J, leaving 16 bases between. Germline V gene data show CDR1 as MRHNA and CDR2 as SNTAGT. DNA for the CDR3: TGTGCCAGCAGTGAAGGTGCTGGGGCTCGGTATGGCTACACCTTC. Translation: CASSEGAGARYGYTF.

J is TRBJ2-7 and V is TRBV28; no reliable D call. The CDR3 totals 12 residues. Trimming stripped 0 bases from V and 7 bases from J, with 7 bases between. CDR1 is MDHEN, CDR2 SYDVKM, per germline. The chain's CDR3 is CASSLWGGEQYF. The CDR3, as DNA: TGTGCCAGCAGTTTATGGGGCGGAGAGCAGTACTTC.

This sequence joins TRBV5-1 and TRBJ2-7; the D gene is possibly TRBD2 (5 bases). V gave up 5 bases and J gave up 3 bases, with 12 bases separating them. Germline values: CDR1 SGHRS, CDR2 YFSETQ. The CDR3 length is 13 residues. DNA for the CDR3: TGCGCCAGCAGTCCTCTAGGGAGCTACGAGCAGTACTTC. This codes for CASSPLGSYEQYF.

This chain joins TRBV4-2 and TRBJ1-1, with D possibly TRBD1 on 5 matching bases. This CDR3 has 14 residues. V lost 0 bases to trimming and J lost 1 base, with 6 bases between them. Looked up from germline, CDR1 is LGHNA and CDR2 is YNFKEQ. In DNA, the CDR3 is TGTGCCAGCAGCCAAGAGGGGGGGAACACTGAAGCTTTCTTT. Encoded protein: CASSQEGGNTEAFF.

The chain has TRBV7-2 and TRBJ2-7; TRBD2 is a possible D gene (6 bases). CDR3 length: 15 amino acids. Germline CDR1 reads SGHTA; CDR2 reads FQGNSA. V dropped 5 bases and J dropped 6 bases, with 20 bases sitting between them. Here the CDR3 DNA reads TGTGCCAGCAGCGCCTTAGGGACTTCTGCTACCGAGCAGTACTTC. Its protein is CASSALGTSATEQYF. The full variable domain, in which reference TRBV7-2 and TRBJ2-7 provide the parts outside the CDR3, is GAGVSQSPSNKVTEKGKDVELRCDPISGHTALYWYRQSLGQGLEFLIYFQGNSAPDKSGLPSDRFSAERTGGSVSTLTIQRTQQEDSAVYLCASSALGTSATEQYFGPGTRLTVT.

CDR3 amino acids: CASSQEDRPLVWGYTF. DNA for the CDR3: TGCGCCAGCAGCCAAGAGGACAGACCCCTAGTCTGGGGCTACACCTTC. The genes are TRBV4-1 and TRBJ1-2, with D perhaps TRBD1 (6 bases). V shed 0 bases and J shed 8 bases, with 19 bases lying between them. This CDR3 comprises 16 residues. Germline assignment: CDR1 MGHRA and CDR2 YSYEKL.

The chain employs TRBV6-5 and TRBJ1-2, with D possibly being TRBD1 (6 bases). Germline CDR1 reads MNHEY; CDR2 reads SVGAGI. The V and J ends lost 6 bases and 4 bases respectively, with 15 bases between them. CDR3 size: 14 residues. The CDR3 sequence: CASSRQVASYGYTF. The CDR3 coding sequence is TGTGCCAGCAGCCGACAGGTAGCGAGCTATGGCTACACCTTC.

V and J are TRBV5-6 and TRBJ1-2; 7 positions match TRBD1. The CDR3 is 15 amino acids. J lost 6 bases, V lost 2 bases, and 10 bases had no gene match. The germline V gene has CDR1 SGHDT and CDR2 YYEEEE. For the CDR3, the DNA is TGTGCCAGCAGCTTCCTGGGGACAGAGGAGAATGGCTACACCTTC. It encodes CASSFLGTEENGYTF.

V and J are TRBV5-5 and TRBJ2-3; tentatively, D is TRBD2 (6 bases). V was pared by 4 bases and J by 0 bases, with 18 bases between. The CDR3 covers 17 residues. Germline CDR1 is SGHKS and CDR2 is YYEKEE (reference sequence). As DNA, the CDR3 is TGTGCCAGCAGCCCCGATTTCAGGAGGGCTAGCACAGATACGCAGTATTTT. Translation: CASSPDFRRASTDTQYF. Full variable domain (outside the CDR3, taken from reference TRBV5-5 and TRBJ2-3): DAGVTQSPTHLIKTRGQQVTLRCSPISGHKSVSWYQQVLGQGPQFIFQYYEKEERGRGNFPDRFSARQFPNYSSELNVNALLLGDSALYLCASSPDFRRASTDTQYFGPGTRLTVL.

The chain employs TRBV2 and TRBJ2-1; no clear D gene. The CDR3 spans 13 residues. The germline V gene has CDR1 SNHLY and CDR2 FYNNEI. Trimming removed 11 bases from V and 1 base from J, with 12 bases in between. The CDR3 DNA reads TGTGCCGCACAGCCCTCGTCCTACAATGAGCAGTTCTTC. Translated: CAAQPSSYNEQFF.

V is TRBV18 and J is TRBJ1-1; D ambiguous. Germline V gene data show CDR1 as KGHSH and CDR2 as LQKENI. The CDR3 length is 14 residues. The V gene lost 6 bases and the J gene lost 4 bases, with 15 bases spanning the gap. As DNA, the CDR3 is TGTGCCAGCTCCCCGACACTCAAAGGCACTGAAGCTTTCTTT. It translates to CASSPTLKGTEAFF. Full variable domain (remainder filled in from reference TRBV18 and TRBJ1-1): NAGVMQNPRHLVRRRGQEARLRCSPMKGHSHVYWYRQLPEEGLKFMVYLQKENIIDESGMPKERFSAEFPKEGPSILRIQQVVRGDSAAYFCASSPTLKGTEAFFGQGTRLTVV.

The chain recombines TRBV12-5 with TRBJ1-2; D perhaps matches TRBD1 (5 bases). The germline V and J ends were trimmed by 6 bases and 6 bases, with 11 bases remaining between them. This CDR3 has 12 amino acids. Germline V gene sequence: CDR1 LGHNT, CDR2 FRNRAP. The CDR3 DNA reads TGTGCTAGTGGCCCCTTAGGGGATGGCTACACCTTC. Protein product: CASGPLGDGYTF. Based on the CDR3 plus reference TRBV12-5 and TRBJ1-2, the full variable domain is DARVTQTPRHKVTEMGQEVTMRCQPILGHNTVFWYRQTMMQGLELLAYFRNRAPLDDSGMPKDRFSAEMPDATLATLKIQPSEPRDSAVYFCASGPLGDGYTFGSGTRLTVV.

There are a few counts of this clone. The junction departs from the called germline gene at one end, perhaps through a read error. The DNA of the CDR3 is TGTGCCAGCAGCCAAGGGCGGGTAGGGTCGACTAGCGGCTTC. Translating gives CASSQGRVGSTSGF. This chain uses TRBV14 with TRBJ2-7, with 9 bases matching TRBD2. Per the germline V gene, CDR1 is SGHDN and CDR2 is FVKESK. This CDR3 comprises 14 residues. The full variable domain, its missing parts supplied by reference TRBV14 and TRBJ2-7, is EAGVTQFPSHSVIEKGQTVTLRCDPISGHDNLYWYRRVMGKEIKFLLHFVKESKQDESGMPNNRFLAERTGGTYSTLKVQPAELEDSGVYFCASSQGRVGSTSGFGPGTRLTVT.

A word on this clone: Other DNA sequences in this sample translate to the same CDR3. This chain connects TRBV5-1 to TRBJ1-1; no reliable D call. Germline CDR1 reads SGHRS; CDR2 reads YFSETQ. The CDR3 is made up of 12 amino acids. Trimming took 7 bases from V and 1 from J, leaving 8 bases between them. Here the CDR3 reads CASSSQNTEAFF. CDR3 sequence (DNA): TGCGCCAGCTCATCACAGAACACTGAAGCTTTCTTT.

This chain connects TRBV29-1 to TRBJ2-2; D gene unclear. The ends were cut back, 4 bases at V and 3 bases at J, with 6 bases in the middle. The length of the CDR3 is 12 residues. The V gene's germline CDR1 is SQVTM and CDR2 ANQGSEA. In DNA form, the CDR3 reads TGCAGCGTTGCCATCCACACCGGGGAGCTGTTTTTT. Translated: CSVAIHTGELFF.

V gene TRBV5-1 combines with J gene TRBJ2-1; 8 nucleotides match TRBD2. Unmatched junction bases numbered 14, after V lost 0 bases and J lost 6 bases. The germline V gene has CDR1 SGHRS and CDR2 YFSETQ. This CDR3 spans 18 amino acids. The CDR3 DNA reads as TGCGCCAGCAGCTTGGGCTATAGCGTCGGGAGGGGCCTCAATGAGCAGTTCTTC. This encodes CASSLGYSVGRGLNEQFF.

The gene calls are TRBV6-5 and TRBJ2-7; maybe TRBD1 (5 bases). Per the germline V gene, CDR1 is MNHEY and CDR2 is SVGAGI. V gave up 3 bases and J gave up 6 bases, with 18 bases separating them. The CDR3 sequence is 15 residues long. The CDR3 spells CASSYPSGRRGEQYF. The CDR3 region has the DNA TGTGCCAGCAGTTATCCTTCAGGGCGACGAGGCGAGCAGTACTTC.

This clone has only a few counts. The rearrangement links TRBV29-1 to TRBJ1-5, with a weak D call TRBD1 (5 bases). V was trimmed by 5 bases and J by 4 bases, leaving 9 bases between them. There are 12 residues in the CDR3. Germline V gene lookup returns CDR1 SQVTM and CDR2 ANQGSEA. DNA for the CDR3: TGCAGCGTTTCCGAGGGGAATCAGCCCCAGCATTTT. Its translation: CSVSEGNQPQHF.

V is TRBV4-3 and J is TRBJ2-1; no definite D call. The CDR3 extends over 14 amino acids. CDR1 and CDR2 from the germline V gene are LGHNA and YSLEER. The V and J ends lost 1 base and 6 bases respectively, with 10 bases between them. The CDR3 sequence is CASSQGILFNEQFF. The CDR3 DNA is TGCGCCAGCAGCCAAGGAATCCTGTTCAATGAGCAGTTCTTC.

Remarks on this clone: Other DNA sequences in the sample encode the same CDR3. The V gene is TRBV2, the J gene TRBJ2-1, with TRBD2 matching over 9 bases. V dropped 4 bases and J dropped 9; count of bases not matched to a gene: 7. Germline V gives CDR1 SNHLY, CDR2 FYNNEI. There are 14 residues in the CDR3. CDR3 nucleotides: TGTGCCAGCAGTGGATTAGCGGGAGTCACTGAGCAGTTCTTC. Protein: CASSGLAGVTEQFF.

The chain carries TRBV6-5 and TRBJ1-1; D not resolved. Germline CDR1 reads MNHEY; CDR2 reads SVGAGI. The CDR3 loop spans 15 amino acids. V lost 2 bases and J 4 bases, leaving 14 bases between the germline ends. CDR3 sequence reads: CASSYARPRSTEAFF. In DNA, the CDR3 is TGTGCCAGCAGTTACGCACGGCCGAGGAGCACTGAAGCTTTCTTT.

J is TRBJ2-3 and V is TRBV6-6; D is ambiguous. The germline V gene encodes CDR1 MNHNY and CDR2 SVGAGI (reference sequence). V was cut by 7 bases and J by 4 bases, with 9 bases left in between. CDR3 length equals 12 residues. The CDR3 DNA reads as TGTGCCAGCACCTCCGTGGCAGATACGCAGTATTTT. Its translation: CASTSVADTQYF.

This sequence joins TRBV4-1 and TRBJ2-7; 8 positions agree with TRBD1. The trim removed 3 bases at V and 4 bases at J, leaving 5 bases unmatched. This CDR3 has 14 residues. Germline loops: CDR1 MGHRA, CDR2 YSYEKL. CDR3 DNA sequence: TGCGCCAGCAGCCACGCCGGGACAGGTTACGAGCAGTACTTC. The encoded protein is CASSHAGTGYEQYF.

The chain joins TRBV5-1 to TRBJ1-4, with 11 bases lining up with TRBD1. The V gene end was trimmed by 5 bases and the J gene end by 6 bases; junction bases not matched to a gene: 3. CDR1 and CDR2 (germline): SGHRS, YFSETQ. There are 14 residues in the CDR3. The CDR3 sequence: CASRRGQGDEKLFF. The CDR3 nucleotides are TGCGCCAGCAGGCGGGGACAGGGGGATGAAAAACTGTTTTTT.

V is TRBV28 and J is TRBJ2-7; D may be TRBD2 (6 bases). V was clipped by 1 base and J by 7 bases, with 17 bases between them. CDR1 and CDR2 from the germline V gene are MDHEN and SYDVKM. This CDR3 spans 15 amino acids. CDR3 sequence reads: CASSLSSQGGGEQYF. CDR3 coding DNA: TGTGCCAGCAGTTTATCGTCCCAGGGAGGAGGGGAGCAGTACTTC.

Written as DNA, the CDR3 is TGTGCCAGCAGCCCCCACCCCGGGGCCTACGAGCAGTACTTC. It codes for CASSPHPGAYEQYF. The chain has TRBV7-8 and TRBJ2-7; D is possibly TRBD2 (5 bases). CDR1 is SGHVS, CDR2 FQNEAQ, per germline. The CDR3 runs 14 residues. Between the trimmed V and J ends, which lost 5 bases and 2 bases, there was a span of 13 bases.

This clone is classed as medium-sized (0.01 to 0.1%). The V and J genes are TRBV4-2 and TRBJ2-3, with 9 bases matching TRBD2. Trimming took 3 bases from V and 6 from J; bases not matched to a gene: 7. This CDR3 is 15 amino acids long. CDR1 is LGHNA and CDR2 is YNFKEQ in the germline V gene. CDR3 sequence: CASSQPGTSSDTQYF. In nucleotides, the CDR3 is TGTGCCAGCAGCCAGCCCGGGACTAGCAGCGATACGCAGTATTTT.

The rearrangement links TRBV5-1 to TRBJ2-3; no reliable D call. This CDR3 region has 14 residues. CDR1 and CDR2 (germline): SGHRS, YFSETQ. The ends were cut back, 5 bases at V and 2 bases at J, with 12 bases in the middle. The CDR3 nucleotides read TGCGCCAGCAGTCCGCGGCAGCTCACAGATACGCAGTATTTT. It encodes CASSPRQLTDTQYF.